Sequencing of this T cell receptor (beta chain) was carried out in a study of identical twins. Findings and limits, study-wide: Cross-sectional statistics underpinned the conclusions; the same donors were not followed. Out-of-frame alpha sequences shared by twins showed excess low generation probability.

The CDR3 is made up of 18 amino acids. CDR1 SGHVS and CDR2 FQNEAQ come from the germline V gene. V lost 3 bases, J lost 3 bases, and 7 bases stayed unmatched. This clonotype was seen many times. The antigen is not known. A universal primer site was added by template switching, and unique molecular identifiers were carried by the cDNA. In TCRdb, the 5' RACE reads were re-called with MiXCR into one record per CDR3 protein. The table shows 250,000 or so distinct CDR3 sequences, with about 7% occurring only once. In addition, the sample was reused for a study of yellow fever vaccine responses in identical twins.

Specimen: memory (CD45RO+) T cells sorted from blood. This receptor was taken from a woman in her late teens or twenties in good health. The J gene is TRBJ2-2, the V gene TRBV7-8, with 13 bases identical to TRBD2. DNA of the CDR3: TGTGCCAGCAGCTTCAGGACTAGCGGGAGATTTTACACCGGGGAGCTGTTTTTT. This encodes CASSFRTSGRFYTGELFF.